One sample yielded the 10 T cell receptor beta chains listed below, sequenced in a study of blood T cell repertoires in COVID-19. Here immunoSEQ multiplex PCR was the method, and the copy in TCRdb shows in-frame clones only, minus some. The sample carries 210,000 or so clones, 75% to 85% recorded once. Sequenced sample: peripheral blood. These receptors came from a woman in her 30s with COVID-19, enrolled during active disease.

CDR3 DNA: TGTGCCAGCAGTGAAAGGGGGTCTGATGAAAAACTGTTTTTT. This encodes CASSERGSDEKLFF. V usage is TRBV6-1 and J usage is TRBJ1-4, with D maybe TRBD1 (6 bases). CDR1 is MNHNS, CDR2 SASEGT, per germline. V gave up 2 bases and J gave up 6 bases, with 10 bases separating them. CDR3 length: 14 residues.

This clone was found once. The chain carries TRBV6-5 and TRBJ1-2; possible D gene TRBD1, 6 bases. Germline V gene lookup returns CDR1 MNHEY and CDR2 SVGAGI. Trimming removed 8 bases at V and 4 bases at J, with 11 bases between. This CDR3 has 12 residues. This CDR3 is CASGTTGYGYTF. The CDR3 nucleotides are TGTGCCAGCGGTACGACAGGCTATGGCTACACCTTC.

The J gene is TRBJ2-7, the V gene TRBV5-4; 7 bases are shared with TRBD1. The CDR3 is 14 amino acids. J gave up 7 bases and V 4 bases, and 11 bases lay outside the gene matches. Germline loops: CDR1 SGHNT, CDR2 YYREEE (reference sequence). The CDR3 DNA reads TGTGCCAGCAGCCGGGGACAGCTCACGGGGGAGCAGTACTTC. Its translation is CASSRGQLTGEQYF.

The J gene is TRBJ1-2, the V gene TRBV4-3; D ambiguous. The germline CDR1 and CDR2 sequences are LGHNA and YSLEER. Trimming stripped 0 bases from V and 0 bases from J, with 8 bases between. CDR3 length: 15 amino acids. CDR3 DNA: TGCGCCAGCAGCCAAGATGGGCGGGCTAACTATGGCTACACCTTC. Translated, it gives CASSQDGRANYGYTF.

This clone was seen just once. V is TRBV9 and J is TRBJ2-1; D is possibly TRBD2 (5 bases). Trimming pared 0 bases from V and 7 bases from J, leaving 14 bases between. This CDR3 is 15 amino acids long. Germline V gives CDR1 SGDLS, CDR2 YYNGEE. CDR3 sequence (DNA): TGTGCCAGCAGCGTAGTGGTGGGAGAAGGGAATGAGCAGTTCTTC. Translation gives CASSVVVGEGNEQFF.

The gene calls are TRBV30 and TRBJ2-5; tentatively, D is TRBD2 (6 bases). The CDR3 covers 13 residues. The V and J ends lost 7 bases and 2 bases respectively, with 14 bases between them. CDR1 and CDR2 from the germline V gene are GTSNPN and SVGIG (reference sequence). CDR3 DNA: TGTGCCTACGCGTTCGGGGGTCAAGAGACCCAGTACTTC. Residues: CAYAFGGQETQYF.

This sequence joins TRBV5-1 and TRBJ2-5, with 7 bases aligning to TRBD2. The CDR3 is 14 residues long. Trimming took 0 bases from V and 5 from J; bases not matched to a gene: 4. Germline CDR1 and CDR2: SGHRS and YFSETQ. The CDR3 protein is CASSLEDGGETQYF. The CDR3 DNA is TGCGCCAGCAGCTTGGAGGACGGGGGGGAGACCCAGTACTTC.

The V and J genes are TRBV6-5 and TRBJ2-7; 12 bases agree with TRBD1. J gave up 5 bases and V 6 bases, and 8 bases lay outside the gene matches. The CDR3 consists of 15 residues. Looked up from germline, CDR1 is MNHEY and CDR2 is SVGAGI. The CDR3 DNA reads as TGTGCCAGCAGAATCACCGGGACAGGGGGCGACGAGCAGTACTTC. Protein sequence: CASRITGTGGDEQYF.

This clone came up once. The chain couples TRBV7-2 to TRBJ1-1; tentative D call: TRBD1 (5 bases). CDR1 and CDR2 from the germline V gene are SGHTA and FQGNSA. The CDR3 runs 15 residues. Deletions cut 3 bases from V and 3 bases from J, with 14 bases between. The CDR3 bases are TGTGCCAGCAGCTTCACTTTTTGGGGGGACACTGAAGCTTTCTTT. Translation gives CASSFTFWGDTEAFF.

This chain joins TRBV29-1 and TRBJ2-2; D not resolved. CDR1 is SQVTM and CDR2 is ANQGSEA in the germline V gene. The ends were cut back, 3 bases at V and 0 bases at J, with 8 bases in the middle. The CDR3 is 14 residues long. The CDR3 region has the DNA TGCAGCGTTGAGAGCCTCGCGAACACCGGGGAGCTGTTTTTT. Translated, it gives CSVESLANTGELFF.